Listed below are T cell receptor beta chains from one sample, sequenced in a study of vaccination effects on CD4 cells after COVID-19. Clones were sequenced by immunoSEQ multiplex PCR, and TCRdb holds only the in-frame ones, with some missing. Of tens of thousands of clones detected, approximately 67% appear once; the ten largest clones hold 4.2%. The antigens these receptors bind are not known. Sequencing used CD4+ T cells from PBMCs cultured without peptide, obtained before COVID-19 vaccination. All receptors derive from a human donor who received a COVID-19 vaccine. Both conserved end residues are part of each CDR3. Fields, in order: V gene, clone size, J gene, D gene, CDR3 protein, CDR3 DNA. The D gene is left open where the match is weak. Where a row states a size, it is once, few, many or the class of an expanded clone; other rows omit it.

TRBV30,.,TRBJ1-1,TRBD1,CAWSGETGESTEAFF,TGTGCCTGGAGTGGAGAGACAGGGGAGAGCACTGAAGCTTTCTTT
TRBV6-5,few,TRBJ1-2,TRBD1,CASGTDMGYGYTF,TGTGCCAGCGGGACAGATATGGGTTATGGCTACACCTTC
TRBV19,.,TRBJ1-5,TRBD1,CASRDREIQPQHF,TGTGCCAGCCGGGACAGGGAGATTCAGCCCCAGCATTTT
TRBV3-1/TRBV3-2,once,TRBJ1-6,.,CASSLGSYNSPLHF,TGTGCCAGCAGCCTAGGCTCCTATAATTCACCCCTCCACTTT
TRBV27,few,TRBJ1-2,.,CASSLEFGALYGYTF,TGTGCCAGCAGTTTAGAATTCGGGGCACTCTATGGCTACACCTTC
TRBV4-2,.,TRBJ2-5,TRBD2,CASSRGLAGAETQYF,TGTGCCAGCAGCCGCGGACTAGCGGGGGCGGAGACCCAGTACTTC
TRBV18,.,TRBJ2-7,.,CASSPRLNEQYF,TGTGCCAGCTCACCCCGTTTGAACGAGCAGTACTTC
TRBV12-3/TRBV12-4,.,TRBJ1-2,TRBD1,CASSHGQGFGYTF,TGTGCCAGCAGTCACGGACAGGGCTTTGGCTACACCTTC
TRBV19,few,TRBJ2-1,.,CASSSDRTYNEQFF,TGTGCCAGTAGTAGCGATAGGACCTACAATGAGCAGTTCTTC
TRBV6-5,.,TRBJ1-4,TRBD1,CASSIQQGFGKLFF,TGTGCCAGCAGTATACAACAGGGGTTCGGAAAACTGTTTTTT
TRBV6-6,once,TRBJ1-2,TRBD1,CASSLRDRGLLGYTF,TGTGCCAGCAGTCTCCGGGACAGGGGTCTCCTTGGCTACACCTTC
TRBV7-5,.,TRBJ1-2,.,CVRSLGPRETGVVYGYTF,TGTGTCAGAAGCTTAGGTCCCCGCGAGACGGGGGTGGTCTATGGCTACACCTTC
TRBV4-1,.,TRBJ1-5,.,CASSHTRGPRNQPQHF,TGCGCCAGCAGTCACACCCGCGGTCCGCGCAATCAGCCCCAGCATTTT
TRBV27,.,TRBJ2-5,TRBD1,CASSLRGRETQYF,TGTGCCAGCAGCCTGAGGGGGCGAGAGACCCAGTACTTC
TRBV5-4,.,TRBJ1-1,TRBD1,CASSRQGLEMNTEAFF,TGTGCCAGCAGCCGACAGGGTTTGGAGATGAACACTGAAGCTTTCTTT
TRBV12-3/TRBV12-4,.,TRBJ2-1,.,CASSFNEQFF,TGTGCCAGCAGTTTTAATGAGCAGTTCTTC
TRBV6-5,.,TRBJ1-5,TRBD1,CASRRQGNQPQHF,TGTGCCAGCCGGAGACAGGGGAATCAGCCCCAGCATTTT
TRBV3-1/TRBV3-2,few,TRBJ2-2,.,CASSQVQNTGELFF,TGTGCCAGCAGCCAAGTCCAGAACACCGGGGAGCTGTTTTTT
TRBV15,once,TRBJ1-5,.,CATSSGGGRQPQHF,TGTGCCACCAGCTCCGGGGGGGGGCGGCAGCCCCAGCATTTT
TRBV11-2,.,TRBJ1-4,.,CASSLPQGFNEKLFF,TGTGCCAGCAGCTTACCGCAGGGGTTCAATGAAAAACTGTTTTTT
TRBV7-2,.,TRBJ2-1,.,CASSARWGGYNEQFF,TGTGCCAGCAGCGCACGGTGGGGCGGGTACAATGAGCAGTTCTTC
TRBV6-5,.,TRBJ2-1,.,CASRSLSSYNEQFF,TGTGCCAGCAGGAGCTTGAGCTCCTACAATGAGCAGTTCTTC
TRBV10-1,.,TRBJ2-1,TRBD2,CASRDTSGGYNEQFF,TGCGCCAGCAGAGATACTAGCGGGGGGTACAATGAGCAGTTCTTC
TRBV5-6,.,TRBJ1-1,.,CASSLGSTAPAFF,TGTGCCAGCAGCTTGGGGTCCACGGCGCCAGCTTTCTTT
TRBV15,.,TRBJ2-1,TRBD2,CATSRESSGRAYNEQFF,TGTGCCACCAGCAGAGAATCTAGCGGGAGGGCCTACAATGAGCAGTTCTTC
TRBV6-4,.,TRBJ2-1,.,CASSELGNEQFF,TGTGCCAGCAGTGAACTGGGGAATGAGCAGTTCTTC